This record covers a single T cell receptor beta chain. This clone showed up just a few times. Its recognized antigen is unknown. No much larger clonotype is one base removed from it; base qualities were not supplied. This sample stems from a study of cytomegalovirus exposure and HLA in healthy donors (dated by TCRdb to about 2017). Regarding the research as a whole: According to a later analysis, the 120 validation repertoires were produced on the same platform as the 666 repertoires of the first cohort. High-throughput TCR immunosequencing, statistical association of individual TCRs with disease status, and machine learning were combined to predict cytomegalovirus infection status. Besides the first cohort of about 730 subjects, a separate validation cohort made up of 120 different subjects was used. The study aimed to test whether cataloging public T cell receptors could reveal signatures of past pathogen exposure. The paper's findings and limits, for the study overall: Subsequent analysis determined that TCRs grouped into clusters in the first cohort also showed a tendency toward co-occurrence across the 90 to 150 validation repertoires, and approximately 94% of cluster scores exceeded 0. The classifier was reported to diagnose cytomegalovirus status with high specificity and sensitivity in both the original and validation cohorts. All 120 or so repertoires were used to score co-occurrence in the validation cohort in a later analysis, because that analysis had no HLA typing for the cohort. A total of fewer than 200 TCR beta chains were listed by the study as associated with cytomegalovirus. Three of the identified cytomegalovirus-associated TCR beta chains were confirmed in vitro to be specific for cytomegalovirus antigens. The authors suggested that the approach could potentially be generalized to other disease states and immunological phenotypes. Across donors, most TCR sequences were observed very rarely, whereas some public TCRs were present in many individuals.

CDR1 and CDR2 are drawn from the germline V gene: SGHVS, FNYEAQ. The junction carries 12 bases between V and J, which are trimmed by 3 bases and 0 bases respectively. The CDR3 covers 16 residues, taking in both the cysteine and the phenylalanine. Only CDR3 DNA remains: 48 bases, in frame from the first base. Separate from the approximately 670-subject first cohort, the validation cohort of some 130 subjects was the group to which the donors belonged. The library was built by means of the immunoSEQ multiplex PCR assay. In the original analysis: A statistical classification framework was developed to diagnose cytomegalovirus status using the catalog of TCR beta chain sequences. As stored in TCRdb, this immuneACCESS dataset retains in-frame rearrangements with V and J assigned. A fraction of the clones does not appear; measured against another copy, unresolved V genes explain less than half of the discrepancy, and the remainder lacks a known reason. The V and J calls and clone size were taken over from that table, and D and trimming were inferred from the DNA. The sample table records approximately 120,000 clones; about 87% of these occur just once. Of the sample, about 1.9% falls within the top ten clones.

This TCR came from a woman aged 18-29 years in good health and CMV-seronegative. The V gene is TRBV7-6 and the J gene is TRBJ2-1; TRBD1 might be the D gene, on 6 matching bases. The sample consisted of PBMCs. This receptor has the CDR3 CASSLGAASSYNEQFF. In nucleotide form, the sequence is TGTGCCAGCAGCTTGGGGGCAGCAAGCTCCTACAATGAGCAGTTCTTC.